Included here is one T cell receptor (beta chain) sequence, with context. Its antigen is unidentified. Germline V gene sequence: CDR1 DFQATT, CDR2 SNEGSKA (reference sequence). The CDR3 extends over 15 amino acids. The data stem from a study of T-cell reconstitution after alpha-beta-depleted transplantation in children. General study findings and limits: Recipient T cells and thymic progenitors that survived gave rise to the high TCRbeta diversity observed at day 60 in some patients.

Molecular barcoding with unique molecular identifiers was used for the TCRbeta library. Using its own MiXCR run on the PCR reads, TCRdb lists one record per CDR3 protein. The sample consists of under 850,000 distinct CDR3 sequences, 10% to 15% of them appearing once. The rearrangement uses TRBV20-1 and TRBJ2-5; 9 nucleotides agree with TRBD2. This clonotype was obtained from a girl aged 2-10 years with congenital amegakaryocytic thrombocytopenia, due to receive a stem cell transplant. This specimen was PBMCs, taken before TCRalphabeta/CD19-depleted stem cell transplant. The CDR3 DNA is TGCAGGGCTTATCTAGGGCGGGAGGGCCAAGAGACCCAGTACTTC. Amino acids: CRAYLGREGQETQYF.